These 28 T cell receptor beta chains share one sample of origin, sequenced in a study of Ad26.COV2.S vaccination and SARS-CoV-2 variants. Repertoires were generated with immunoSEQ multiplex PCR, while TCRdb's copy carries only in-frame clones and drops some. The sample yields about 370,000 clones, approximately 90% seen once. Treatment noted: roughly 19 received Ad26.COV2.S at low or high dose, single or two shots; about 5 received placebo; per-sample allocation not given. Specimens were obtained on day 63 following the first vaccine or placebo injection. The material sequenced was peripheral blood, taken in a trial of Ad26.COV2.S vaccine versus placebo. These TCRs come from a person aged 18 to 59 who received the Ad26.COV2.S COVID-19 vaccine or a placebo.

DNA for the CDR3: TGTGCCAGCAGTTCAATTCCCGGTCGGGCTGGCGGGAGGAGCTCCTACAATGAGCAGTTCTTC. It is translated as CASSSIPGRAGGRSSYNEQFF. The J gene is TRBJ2-1, the V gene TRBV6-2 or TRBV6-3; 8 bases are shared with TRBD2. The CDR3 covers 21 residues. The germline gives CDR1 MNHEY, CDR2 SVGEGT. The V gene end was trimmed by 4 bases and the J gene end by 0 bases; junction bases not matched to a gene: 20.

V gene TRBV6-5 combines with J gene TRBJ2-1, with unresolved D. Trimming pared 5 bases from V and 10 bases from J, leaving 21 bases between. Germline-derived CDR1 and CDR2 are MNHEY and SVGAGI. The CDR3 spans 15 residues. CDR3 in DNA: TGTGCCAGCAGTCTTCCAGGAGATTGGCGCGACGAGCAGTTCTTC. This translates into CASSLPGDWRDEQFF.

The chain uses TRBV9 and TRBJ2-2; D is unresolved. Germline V gene data show CDR1 as SGDLS and CDR2 as YYNGEE. The CDR3 is 14 residues long. V shed 3 bases and J shed 3 bases, with 9 bases lying between them. This CDR3 reads CASSETTDTGELFF. The DNA of the CDR3 is TGTGCCAGCAGCGAAACGACTGACACCGGGGAGCTGTTTTTT.

The V gene is TRBV7-8, the J gene TRBJ2-5; D uncertain. This CDR3 comprises 13 residues. Trimming shortened V by 1 base and J by 2 bases, and 5 bases separated the two germline ends. CDR1 and CDR2 from the germline V gene are SGHVS and FQNEAQ. The CDR3 nucleotides read TGTGCCAGCAGCTTAGTGGGGCAAGAGACCCAGTACTTC. This encodes CASSLVGQETQYF.

The chain uses TRBV5-4 and TRBJ2-3; 9 nucleotides align to TRBD2. This CDR3 contains 15 residues. Germline CDR1 SGHNT, CDR2 YYREEE (reference sequence). V dropped 2 bases and J dropped 4; count of bases not matched to a gene: 5. The CDR3 reads CASSFRAGGADTQYF. The CDR3 DNA is TGTGCCAGCAGCTTCCGAGCGGGAGGCGCAGATACGCAGTATTTT.

V gene TRBV9 combines with J gene TRBJ2-2; 9 bases agree with TRBD2. The V and J ends lost 0 bases and 5 bases, in that order; junction bases with no gene match: 2. CDR3 length equals 15 residues. The germline V gene encodes CDR1 SGDLS and CDR2 YYNGEE. This CDR3 reads CASSVAGLATGELFF. CDR3 DNA sequence: TGTGCCAGCAGCGTAGCGGGACTAGCTACCGGGGAGCTGTTTTTT.

V gene TRBV6-1 combines with J gene TRBJ2-7, with D perhaps TRBD1 or TRBD2 (5 bases each). The germline V gene encodes CDR1 MNHNS and CDR2 SASEGT. The CDR3 contains 18 residues. Between the trimmed V and J ends, which lost 1 base and 0 bases, there was a span of 19 bases. The CDR3 spells CASSEGIWGRLTSYEQYF. CDR3 DNA sequence: TGTGCCAGCAGTGAAGGTATATGGGGGAGACTTACCTCCTACGAGCAGTACTTC.

The CDR3 reads CASSSRDRASGGYTF. The CDR3 DNA is TGTGCCAGTAGTTCTCGGGACAGGGCGTCGGGTGGCTACACCTTC. The chain combines TRBV19 with TRBJ1-2; 9 bases match TRBD1. In germline, CDR1 is LNHDA, CDR2 SQIVND (reference sequence). This CDR3 is built from 15 residues. The ends lost 5 bases at V and 7 bases at J; junction bases unmatched: 11.

This rearrangement joins TRBV10-2 to TRBJ2-7; D call uncertain. The CDR3 loop spans 13 amino acids. CDR1 is WSHSY, CDR2 SAAADI, per germline. V was cut by 2 bases and J by 4 bases, with 9 bases left in between. The DNA for the CDR3 is TGCGCCAGCAGTGAGGGAACGGTTTACGAGCAGTACTTC. This gives the protein CASSEGTVYEQYF.

The rearrangement uses TRBV3-1 (or the pseudogene TRBV3-2) and TRBJ2-4; D ambiguous. The CDR3 extends over 16 amino acids. Per germline, CDR1 LGHDT and CDR2 YNNKEL (reference sequence). With 3 bases removed from V and 11 bases from J, the gap between germline ends came to 23 bases. The CDR3 DNA is TGTGCCAGCAGCCAGTCCTCATTGGGTACAGTGGTTGTTCAGTACTTC. This codes for CASSQSSLGTVVVQYF.

V is TRBV11-2 and J is TRBJ2-5, with 15 bases matching TRBD2. The CDR3 loop spans 19 amino acids. Germline CDR1 SGHAT, CDR2 FQNNGV. Germline trimming cut 0 bases from V and 7 bases from J; bases unmatched to any gene: 12. The CDR3 protein is CASSLDPGLAGGPRVTQYF. DNA of the CDR3: TGTGCCAGCAGCTTAGATCCCGGACTAGCGGGAGGGCCGAGGGTGACCCAGTACTTC.

The chain carries TRBV9 and TRBJ2-3; either TRBD1 or TRBD2 may supply D (7 bases each). The CDR3 has 16 amino acids. Germline V lookup: CDR1 SGDLS, CDR2 YYNGEE. V lost 0 bases, J lost 4 bases, and 15 bases lay in between. CDR3 coding DNA: TGTGCCAGCAGCGTAGGGAGGGGAGGGACAGCAGATACGCAGTATTTT. It codes for CASSVGRGGTADTQYF. The whole variable domain, filled in from reference TRBV9 and TRBJ2-3, reads DSGVTQTPKHLITATGQRVTLRCSPRSGDLSVYWYQQSLDQGLQFLIQYYNGEERAKGNILERFSAQQFPDLHSELNLSSLELGDSALYFCASSVGRGGTADTQYFGPGTRLTVL.

The chain links TRBV3-1 (or the pseudogene TRBV3-2) to TRBJ1-1; D is uncertain. Trimming removed 4 bases from V and 0 bases from J, with 9 bases in between. Germline V gene data show CDR1 as LGHDT and CDR2 as YNNKEL (reference sequence). The CDR3 spans 14 residues. CDR3 in DNA: TGTGCCAGCAGCCCCGAGAGACTGAACACTGAAGCTTTCTTT. Encoded protein: CASSPERLNTEAFF.

The chain recombines TRBV12-3 or TRBV12-4 with TRBJ1-6, with D hard to call. V was cut by 6 bases and J by 7 bases, with 10 bases left in between. The CDR3 is 13 residues long. CDR3 DNA: TGTGCCAGCAGCCCCGGCTCCAATTCACCCCTCCACTTT. It translates to CASSPGSNSPLHF.

The chain couples TRBV27 to TRBJ2-1, with TRBD1 as a possible D gene (6 bases). Germline values: CDR1 MNHEY, CDR2 SMNVEV (reference sequence). Trimming shortened V by 2 bases and J by 8 bases, and 13 bases separated the two germline ends. This CDR3 is built from 14 residues. CDR3 protein: CASSLTYRVYEQFF. DNA for the CDR3: TGTGCCAGCAGTTTAACCTACAGGGTATATGAGCAGTTCTTC.

This clone has more than one count but fewer than ten. V usage is TRBV12-3 or TRBV12-4 and J usage is TRBJ1-2; D call uncertain. The CDR3 totals 13 residues. Trimming stripped 1 base from V and 4 bases from J, with 7 bases between. CDR3 DNA: TGTGCCAGCAGTTTAGGGGCGGTCTATGGCTACACCTTC. This sequence encodes CASSLGAVYGYTF.

The V and J genes are TRBV24-1 and TRBJ2-1, with D possibly being TRBD2 (6 bases). V was shortened by 4 bases and J by 9 bases, with 18 bases between the two germline ends. Per germline, CDR1 KGHDR and CDR2 SFDVKD. The CDR3 length is 15 residues. The chain's CDR3 is CATSDPRGGESEQFF. The CDR3 DNA reads TGTGCCACCAGTGACCCCCGAGGAGGGGAGAGTGAGCAGTTCTTC.

This clone has a single count. The chain joins TRBV11-2 to TRBJ2-2; a possible D gene is TRBD1 (5 bases). With 5 bases removed from V and 6 bases from J, the gap between germline ends came to 10 bases. This CDR3 has 13 residues. Germline values: CDR1 SGHAT, CDR2 FQNNGV. The CDR3 nucleotides are TGTGCCAGCAGCCCAGGCAGGGCCGGGGAGCTGTTTTTT. Its protein is CASSPGRAGELFF.

V gene TRBV11-2 combines with J gene TRBJ1-1; 7 nucleotides line up with TRBD1. Germline loops: CDR1 SGHAT, CDR2 FQNNGV. The CDR3 consists of 15 residues. The V gene end was trimmed by 3 bases and the J gene end by 4 bases; junction bases not matched to a gene: 8. CDR3 protein: CASSFDRAVTTEAFF. Here the CDR3 DNA reads TGTGCCAGCAGCTTCGACAGGGCAGTAACCACTGAAGCTTTCTTT.

V and J are TRBV5-1 and TRBJ1-4; 7 bases agree with TRBD1. This CDR3 spans 14 amino acids. Per germline, CDR1 SGHRS and CDR2 YFSETQ. With V trimmed by 4 bases and J by 3 bases, 3 bases remained unmatched. The CDR3 sequence: CASSGGQPNEKLFF. The CDR3 nucleotides read TGCGCCAGCAGCGGGGGACAGCCTAATGAAAAACTGTTTTTT.

This chain connects TRBV7-2 to TRBJ2-1; D not resolved. Trimming took 5 bases from V and 7 from J, leaving 15 bases between them. Germline CDR1 and CDR2: SGHTA and FQGNSA. The CDR3 extends over 14 amino acids. This CDR3 is CASSTDGPRNEQFF. CDR3 nucleotides: TGTGCCAGCAGCACGGACGGACCTAGGAATGAGCAGTTCTTC.

The rearrangement joins TRBV28 to TRBJ1-2; 7 positions agree with TRBD1. Germline CDR1 and CDR2: MDHEN and SYDVKM. This CDR3 spans 14 amino acids. The junction had 6 bases not matched to a gene; V was cut back by 4 bases and J by 4 bases. CDR3 bases: TGTGCCAGCAGTTCCCAGGGGGAGGGCTATGGCTACACCTTC. Amino acid sequence: CASSSQGEGYGYTF.

This chain uses TRBV30 with TRBJ1-1; the D is unclear. This CDR3 is 16 amino acids long. V shed 3 bases and J shed 1 base, with 18 bases lying between them. Germline V gives CDR1 GTSNPN, CDR2 SVGIG (reference sequence). Here the CDR3 reads CAWSHGLDLKNTEAFF. The DNA of the CDR3 is TGTGCCTGGAGCCACGGACTAGACCTAAAGAACACTGAAGCTTTCTTT.

The genes are TRBV24-1 and TRBJ2-2; 7 bases align to TRBD1. The CDR3 loop spans 15 amino acids. The junction had 5 bases not matched to a gene; V was cut back by 5 bases and J by 3 bases. Germline loops: CDR1 KGHDR, CDR2 SFDVKD. CDR3 sequence reads: CATSAAGGYTGELFF. The CDR3 DNA sequence: TGTGCCACCAGTGCGGCAGGGGGTTACACCGGGGAGCTGTTTTTT.

The V and J genes are TRBV3-1 (or the pseudogene TRBV3-2) and TRBJ2-2; D might be TRBD1 (6 bases). The germline CDR1 and CDR2 sequences are LGHDT and YNNKEL (reference sequence). The CDR3 has 20 residues. The ends were cut back, 0 bases at V and 5 bases at J, with 25 bases in the middle. The CDR3 bases are TGTGCCAGCAGCCAAGATTTATTCGATCGGACAGAATCATGGACCGGGGAGCTGTTTTTT. Amino acids: CASSQDLFDRTESWTGELFF.

The chain uses TRBV5-1 and TRBJ2-7, with 8 positions matching TRBD2. CDR1 is SGHRS and CDR2 is YFSETQ in the germline V gene. This CDR3 has 16 residues. Trimming removed 3 bases from V and 1 base from J; junction bases left unmatched: 9. This CDR3 is CASSSLSGGSSYEQYF. The CDR3 DNA reads as TGCGCCAGCAGCTCGCTGAGCGGGGGCAGTTCCTACGAGCAGTACTTC.

This chain connects TRBV3-1 (or the pseudogene TRBV3-2) to TRBJ2-2; D is possibly TRBD2 (5 bases). The CDR3 covers 16 residues. Germline V gene sequence: CDR1 LGHDT, CDR2 YNNKEL (reference sequence). V lost 0 bases, J lost 4 bases, and 12 bases lay in between. The DNA of the CDR3 is TGTGCCAGCAGCCAAGATTCGGGGTATGGCACCGGGGAGCTGTTTTTT. Protein product: CASSQDSGYGTGELFF.

V and J are TRBV4-2 and TRBJ2-1, with TRBD2 matching over 8 bases. This CDR3 spans 15 amino acids. Germline CDR1 reads LGHNA; CDR2 reads YNFKEQ. The V segment lost 4 bases and the J segment 7 bases; nucleotides outside the gene matches: 9. The CDR3 DNA reads as TGTGCCAGCAGCCGAAAACTAGCGGAGAGGAATGAGCAGTTCTTC. It specifies CASSRKLAERNEQFF.